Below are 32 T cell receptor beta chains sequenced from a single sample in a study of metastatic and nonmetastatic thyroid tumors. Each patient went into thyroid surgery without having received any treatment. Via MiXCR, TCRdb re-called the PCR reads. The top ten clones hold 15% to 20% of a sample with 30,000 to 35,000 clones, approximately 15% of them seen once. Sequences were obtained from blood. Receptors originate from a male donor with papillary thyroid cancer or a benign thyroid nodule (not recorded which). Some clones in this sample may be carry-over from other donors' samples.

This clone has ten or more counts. The CDR3 DNA follows: TGTGCCAGCAGAATGGGACAGTTGAACACTGAAGCTTTCTTT. This translates into CASRMGQLNTEAFF. The V gene is TRBV6-1, the J gene TRBJ1-1, with 7 positions matching TRBD1. This CDR3 has 14 amino acids. CDR1 and CDR2 (germline): MNHNS, SASEGT. V trimming: 6 bases; J trimming: 0 bases; junction bases outside the gene matches: 4.

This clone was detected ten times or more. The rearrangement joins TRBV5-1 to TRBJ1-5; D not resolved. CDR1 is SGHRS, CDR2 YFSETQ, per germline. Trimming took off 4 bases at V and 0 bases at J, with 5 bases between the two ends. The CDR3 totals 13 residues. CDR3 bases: TGCGCCAGCAGCGAGAATAGCAATCAGCCCCAGCATTTT. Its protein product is CASSENSNQPQHF.

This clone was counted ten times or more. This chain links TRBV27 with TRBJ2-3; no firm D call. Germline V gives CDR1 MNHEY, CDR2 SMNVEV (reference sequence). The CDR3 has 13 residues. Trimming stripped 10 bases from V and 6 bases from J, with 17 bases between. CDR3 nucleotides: TGTGCCACCCAATCGGCAGCCCGGGATACGCAGTATTTT. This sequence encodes CATQSAARDTQYF.

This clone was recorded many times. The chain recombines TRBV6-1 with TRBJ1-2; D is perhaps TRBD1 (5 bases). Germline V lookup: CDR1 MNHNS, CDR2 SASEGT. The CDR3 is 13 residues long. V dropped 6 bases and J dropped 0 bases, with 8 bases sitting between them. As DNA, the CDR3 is TGTGCCAGCAGACAGGTTCCTAACTATGGCTACACCTTC. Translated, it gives CASRQVPNYGYTF.

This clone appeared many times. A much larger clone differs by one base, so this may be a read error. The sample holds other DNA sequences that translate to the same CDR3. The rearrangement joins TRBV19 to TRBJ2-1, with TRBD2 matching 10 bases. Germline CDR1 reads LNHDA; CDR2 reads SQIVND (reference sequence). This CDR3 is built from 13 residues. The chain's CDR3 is CASSTLAGVEQFF. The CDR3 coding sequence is TGTGCCAGCAGTACTCTAGCGGGAGTTGAGCAGTTCTTC.

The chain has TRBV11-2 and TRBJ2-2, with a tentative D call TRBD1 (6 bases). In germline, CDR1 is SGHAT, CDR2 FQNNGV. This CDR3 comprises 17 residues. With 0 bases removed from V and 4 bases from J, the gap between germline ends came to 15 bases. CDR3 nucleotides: TGTGCCAGCAGCTTAGAGGCCCTCGAACAGGGCACCGGGGAGCTGTTTTTT. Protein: CASSLEALEQGTGELFF.

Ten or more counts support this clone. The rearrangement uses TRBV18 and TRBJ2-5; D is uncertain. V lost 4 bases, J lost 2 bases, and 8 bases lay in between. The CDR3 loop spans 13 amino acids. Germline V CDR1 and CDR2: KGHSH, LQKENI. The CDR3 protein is CASSQNKQETQYF. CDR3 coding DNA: TGTGCCAGCTCACAGAATAAGCAAGAGACCCAGTACTTC.

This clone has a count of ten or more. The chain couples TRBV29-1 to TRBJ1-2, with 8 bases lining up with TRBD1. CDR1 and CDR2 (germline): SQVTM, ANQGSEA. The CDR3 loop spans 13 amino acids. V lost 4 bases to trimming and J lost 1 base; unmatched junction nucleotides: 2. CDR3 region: CSVGTGINYGYTF. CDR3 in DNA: TGCAGCGTTGGGACAGGGATTAACTATGGCTACACCTTC.

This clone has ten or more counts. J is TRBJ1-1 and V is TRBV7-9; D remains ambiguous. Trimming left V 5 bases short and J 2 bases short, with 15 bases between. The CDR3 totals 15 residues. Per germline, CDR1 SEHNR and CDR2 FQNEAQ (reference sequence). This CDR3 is CASSPANTANTEAFF. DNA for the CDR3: TGTGCCAGCAGCCCGGCTAACACGGCCAACACTGAAGCTTTCTTT.

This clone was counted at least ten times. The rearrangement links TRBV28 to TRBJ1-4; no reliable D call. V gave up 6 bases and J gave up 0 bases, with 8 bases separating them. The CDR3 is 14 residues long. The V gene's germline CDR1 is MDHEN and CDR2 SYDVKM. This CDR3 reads CASREGSTNEKLFF. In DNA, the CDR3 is TGTGCCAGCAGGGAAGGGTCAACTAATGAAAAACTGTTTTTT.

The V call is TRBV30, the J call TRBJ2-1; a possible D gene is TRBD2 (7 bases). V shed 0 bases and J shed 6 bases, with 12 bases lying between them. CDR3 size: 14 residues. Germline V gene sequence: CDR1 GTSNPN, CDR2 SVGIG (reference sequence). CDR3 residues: CAWSVGRGGNEQFF. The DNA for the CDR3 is TGTGCCTGGAGTGTAGGAAGGGGGGGCAATGAGCAGTTCTTC.

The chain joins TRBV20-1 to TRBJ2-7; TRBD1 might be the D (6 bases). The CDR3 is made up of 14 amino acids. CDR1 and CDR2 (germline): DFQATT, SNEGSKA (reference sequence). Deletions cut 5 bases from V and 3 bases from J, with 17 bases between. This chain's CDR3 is CSAGGGQGYYEQYF. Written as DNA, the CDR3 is TGCAGTGCTGGGGGCGGGCAGGGGTACTACGAGCAGTACTTC.

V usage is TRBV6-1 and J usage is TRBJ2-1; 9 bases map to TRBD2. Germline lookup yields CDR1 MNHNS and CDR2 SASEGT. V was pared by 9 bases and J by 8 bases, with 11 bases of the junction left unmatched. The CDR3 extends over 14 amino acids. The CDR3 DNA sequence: TGTGCCAGAAATCTAGCGGGATTACCCCATGAGCAGTTCTTC. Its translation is CARNLAGLPHEQFF.

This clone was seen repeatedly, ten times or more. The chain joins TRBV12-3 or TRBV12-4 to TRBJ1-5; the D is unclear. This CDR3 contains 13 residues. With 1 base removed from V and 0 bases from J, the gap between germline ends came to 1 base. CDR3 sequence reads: CASSLGSNQPQHF. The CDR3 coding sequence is TGTGCCAGCAGTTTAGGTAGCAATCAGCCCCAGCATTTT.

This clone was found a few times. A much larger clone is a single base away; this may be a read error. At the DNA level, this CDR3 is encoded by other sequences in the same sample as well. The CDR3 spells CSVSSGANVLTF. The DNA of the CDR3 is TGCAGCGTCTCGTCTGGGGCCAACGTCTTGACTTTC. The rearrangement links TRBV29-1 to TRBJ2-6; D perhaps matches TRBD1 (5 bases). The CDR3 is 12 residues long. Germline V gene data show CDR1 as SQVTM and CDR2 as ANQGSEA.

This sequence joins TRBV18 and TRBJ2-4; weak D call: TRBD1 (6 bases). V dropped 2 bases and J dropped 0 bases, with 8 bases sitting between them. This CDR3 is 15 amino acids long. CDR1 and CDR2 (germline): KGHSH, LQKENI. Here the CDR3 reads CASSPGTLAKNIQYF. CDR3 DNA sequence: TGTGCCAGCTCACCAGGGACATTAGCCAAAAACATTCAGTACTTC.

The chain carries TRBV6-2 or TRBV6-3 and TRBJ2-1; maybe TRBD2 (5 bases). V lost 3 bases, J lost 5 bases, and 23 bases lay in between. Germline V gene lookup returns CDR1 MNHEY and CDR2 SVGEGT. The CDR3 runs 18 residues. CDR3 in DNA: TGTGCCAGCAGTTATCCGCCCCAGACTATTCGCAGCCACAATGAGCAGTTCTTC. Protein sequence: CASSYPPQTIRSHNEQFF.

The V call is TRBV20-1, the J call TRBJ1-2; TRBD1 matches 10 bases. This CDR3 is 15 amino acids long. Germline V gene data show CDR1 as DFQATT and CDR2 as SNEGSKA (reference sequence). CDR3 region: CRDRTGGRGDYGYTF. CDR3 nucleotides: TGCAGAGATCGGACAGGGGGGAGAGGGGACTATGGCTACACCTTC.

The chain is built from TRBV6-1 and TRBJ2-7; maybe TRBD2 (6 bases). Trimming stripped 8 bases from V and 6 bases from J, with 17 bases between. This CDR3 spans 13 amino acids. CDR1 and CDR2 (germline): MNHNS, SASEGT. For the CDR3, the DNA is TGTGCCAGCGTCAGGCAGGCCGGGGGCGAGCAGTACTTC. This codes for CASVRQAGGEQYF.

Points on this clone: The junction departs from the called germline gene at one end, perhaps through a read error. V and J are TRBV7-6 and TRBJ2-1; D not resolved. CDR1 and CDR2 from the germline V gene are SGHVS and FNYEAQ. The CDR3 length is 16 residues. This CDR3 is CASSLGRTHQQSEQFF. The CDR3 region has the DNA TGTGCTAGCAGCTTAGGGCGGACGCACCAACAATCGGAGCAGTTCTTC.

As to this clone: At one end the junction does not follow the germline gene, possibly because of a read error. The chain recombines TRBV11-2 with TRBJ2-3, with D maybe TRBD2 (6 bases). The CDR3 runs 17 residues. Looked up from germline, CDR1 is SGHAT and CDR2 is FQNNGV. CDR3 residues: CASSNVGVGGPGISRHF. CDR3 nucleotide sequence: TGTGCCAGCAGCAACGTGGGGGTGGGAGGACCGGGAATATCTCGGCATTTT.

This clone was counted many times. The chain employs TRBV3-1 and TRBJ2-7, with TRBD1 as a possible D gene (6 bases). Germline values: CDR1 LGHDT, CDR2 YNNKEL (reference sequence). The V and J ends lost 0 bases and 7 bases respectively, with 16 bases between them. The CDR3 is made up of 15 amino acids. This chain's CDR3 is CASSQEGQGPKEQYF. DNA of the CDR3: TGTGCCAGCAGCCAAGAAGGGCAGGGGCCAAAGGAGCAGTACTTC.

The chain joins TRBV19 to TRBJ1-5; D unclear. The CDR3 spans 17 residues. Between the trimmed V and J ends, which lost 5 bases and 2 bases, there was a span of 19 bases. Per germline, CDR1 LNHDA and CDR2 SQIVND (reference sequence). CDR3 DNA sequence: TGTGCCAGTAGTTCGGCCAAGGCGGGAAAGGGCAATCAGCCCCAGCATTTT. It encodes CASSSAKAGKGNQPQHF.

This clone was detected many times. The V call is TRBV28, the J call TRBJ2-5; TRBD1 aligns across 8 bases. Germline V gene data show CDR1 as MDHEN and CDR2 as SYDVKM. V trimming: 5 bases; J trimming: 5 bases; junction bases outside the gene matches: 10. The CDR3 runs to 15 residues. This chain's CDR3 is CASSLGSQGAETQYF. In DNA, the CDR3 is TGTGCCAGCAGTCTAGGGTCGCAGGGGGCCGAGACCCAGTACTTC.

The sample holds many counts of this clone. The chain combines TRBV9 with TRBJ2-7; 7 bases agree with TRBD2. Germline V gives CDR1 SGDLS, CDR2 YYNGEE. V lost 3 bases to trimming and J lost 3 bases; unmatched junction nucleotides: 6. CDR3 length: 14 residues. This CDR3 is CASSGGSGRYEQYF. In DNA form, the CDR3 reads TGTGCCAGCAGCGGCGGGAGTGGTCGCTACGAGCAGTACTTC.

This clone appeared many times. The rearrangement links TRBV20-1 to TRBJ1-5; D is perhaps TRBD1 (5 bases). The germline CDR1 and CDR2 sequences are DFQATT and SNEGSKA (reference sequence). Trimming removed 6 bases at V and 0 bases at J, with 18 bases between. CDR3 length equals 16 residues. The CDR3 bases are TGCAGTGCAACCTTCGACAGAGACTATAGCAATCAGCCCCAGCATTTT. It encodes CSATFDRDYSNQPQHF.

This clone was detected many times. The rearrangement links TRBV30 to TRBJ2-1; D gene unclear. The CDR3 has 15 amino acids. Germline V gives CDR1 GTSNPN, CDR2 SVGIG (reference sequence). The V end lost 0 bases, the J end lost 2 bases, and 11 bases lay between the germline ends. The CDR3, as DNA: TGTGCCTGGAGTGTACTCGGCCTCCCCTACAATGAGCAGTTCTTC. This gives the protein CAWSVLGLPYNEQFF.

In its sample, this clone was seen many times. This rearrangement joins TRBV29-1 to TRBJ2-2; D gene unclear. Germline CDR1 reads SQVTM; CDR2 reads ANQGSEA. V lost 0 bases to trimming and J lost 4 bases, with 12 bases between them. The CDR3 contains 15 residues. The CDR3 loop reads CSVEDGVRGTGELFF. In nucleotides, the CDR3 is TGCAGCGTTGAAGATGGGGTGAGAGGCACCGGGGAGCTGTTTTTT.

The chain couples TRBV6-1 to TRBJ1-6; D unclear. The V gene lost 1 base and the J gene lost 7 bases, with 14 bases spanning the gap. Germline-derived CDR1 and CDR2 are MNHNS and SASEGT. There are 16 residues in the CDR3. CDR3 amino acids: CASSEDPLGGNSPLHF. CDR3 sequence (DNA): TGTGCCAGCAGTGAAGATCCTCTGGGAGGAAATTCACCCCTCCACTTT.

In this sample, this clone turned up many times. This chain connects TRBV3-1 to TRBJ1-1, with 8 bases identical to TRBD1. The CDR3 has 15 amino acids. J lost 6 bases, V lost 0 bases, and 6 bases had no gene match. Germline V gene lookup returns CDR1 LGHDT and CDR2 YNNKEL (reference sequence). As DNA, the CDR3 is TGTGCCAGCAGCCAAGAGGGGCAGGGGGCTTCTGAAGCTTTCTTT. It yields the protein CASSQEGQGASEAFF.

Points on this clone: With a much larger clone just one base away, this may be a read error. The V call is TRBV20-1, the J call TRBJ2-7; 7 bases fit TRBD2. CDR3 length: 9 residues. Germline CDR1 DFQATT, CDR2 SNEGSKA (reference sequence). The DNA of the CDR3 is TGCATCCCGAGAGTAGGACTAGACTTC. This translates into CIPRVGLDF.

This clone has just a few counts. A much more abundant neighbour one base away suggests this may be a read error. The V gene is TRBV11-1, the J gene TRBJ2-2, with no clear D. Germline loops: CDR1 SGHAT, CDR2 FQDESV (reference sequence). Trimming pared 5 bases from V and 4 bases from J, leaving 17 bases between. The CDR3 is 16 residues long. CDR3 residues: CASSPAVVRSTGELFF. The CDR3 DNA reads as TGTGCCAGCAGCCCGGCGGTGGTCAGAAGCACCGGGGAGCTGTTTTTT. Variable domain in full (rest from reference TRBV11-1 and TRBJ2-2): EAEVAQSPRYKITEKSQAVAFWCDPISGHATLYWYRQILGQGPELLVQFQDESVVDDSQLPKDRFSAERLKGVDSTLKIQPAELGDSAMYLCASSPAVVRSTGELFFGEGSRLTVL.